The T cell receptor beta chain under discussion was sequenced for a study of spatial heterogeneity in lung cancer. The overall study: Averaged across combinations, each unique TCR and UMI pairing appeared more than ten times in raw reads, which were uncorrected.

Indicated time point: sample taken at primary tumor resection. Researchers sequenced whole RNA taken from tumor, nontumor lung or frozen PBMC without sorting. V trimming: 1 base; J trimming: 5 bases; junction bases outside the gene matches: 3. CDR1 and CDR2 from the germline V gene are LGHDT and YNNKEL (reference sequence). The CDR3 has 14 residues. MiXCR was run by TCRdb on the 5' RACE reads, yielding one entry per CDR3 protein. The data hold a few thousand distinct CDR3 sequences, with approximately 20% observed a single time. This clonotype ranks as medium-sized (0.01 to 0.1%). V usage is TRBV3-1 and J usage is TRBJ2-5; 8 bases line up with TRBD2. Sequencing was performed on normal lung tissue next to the tumor, taken at surgery. This receptor was obtained from a male donor with early-stage non-small cell lung cancer. The CDR3 coding sequence is TGTGCCAGCAGCCAAGGCGGGGGGAGGGAGACCCAGTACTTC. Residues: CASSQGGGRETQYF.